This entry lists 25 T cell receptor beta chains sequenced from one sample in a study of blood T cell repertoires in COVID-19. Only in-frame clones appear in the TCRdb table, and some are missing; sequencing was by immunoSEQ multiplex PCR. This table holds approximately 180,000 clones, approximately 85% found once. Sequencing was performed on peripheral blood. The source is a human donor with active or convalescent COVID-19. The donor label of this sample is uncertain.

The rearrangement joins TRBV13 to TRBJ2-7; no clear D. The CDR3 totals 12 residues. Germline values: CDR1 PRHDT, CDR2 FYEKMQ (reference sequence). V lost 0 bases and J 3 bases, leaving 3 bases between the germline ends. The CDR3 DNA follows: TGTGCCAGCAGCTTAGGCCTCTACGAGCAGTACTTC. Translated, it gives CASSLGLYEQYF.

V usage is TRBV27 and J usage is TRBJ1-1; D is perhaps TRBD1 (5 bases). The germline V and J ends were trimmed by 4 bases and 0 bases, with 9 bases remaining between them. The CDR3 totals 14 residues. Germline-derived CDR1 and CDR2 are MNHEY and SMNVEV (reference sequence). CDR3 in amino acids: CASSSLGVNTEAFF. CDR3 in DNA: TGTGCCAGCAGTTCCCTAGGGGTGAACACTGAAGCTTTCTTT.

This clone was seen a handful of times. V and J are TRBV7-2 and TRBJ2-3, with TRBD2 matching 13 bases. CDR3 length: 16 amino acids. CDR1 and CDR2 from the germline V gene are SGHTA and FQGNSA. V lost 3 bases and J lost 5; bases outside the gene matches: 5. The CDR3, as DNA: TGTGCCAGCAGCTTTACTAGCGGGGGGGCCTTAGATACGCAGTATTTT. Translated, it gives CASSFTSGGALDTQYF.

The chain uses TRBV2 and TRBJ1-5; 10 positions agree with TRBD1. The V segment lost 4 bases and the J segment 6 bases; nucleotides outside the gene matches: 6. The CDR3 sequence is 15 residues long. Germline V lookup: CDR1 SNHLY, CDR2 FYNNEI. The CDR3 region is CASSVKTGGPQPQHF. In DNA form, the CDR3 reads TGTGCCAGCAGTGTTAAGACAGGGGGCCCTCAGCCCCAGCATTTT.

J is TRBJ2-7 and V is TRBV27; no reliable D call. Trimming stripped 1 base from V and 6 bases from J, with 16 bases between. In germline, CDR1 is MNHEY, CDR2 SMNVEV (reference sequence). The CDR3 runs 15 residues. This CDR3 is CASSLFGQFVSEQYF. The CDR3 nucleotides are TGTGCCAGCAGTTTATTTGGGCAGTTTGTCTCCGAGCAGTACTTC.

The chain combines TRBV5-1 with TRBJ2-1; 10 nucleotides agree with TRBD2. J was trimmed by 7 bases and V by 4 bases; bases with no gene match: 11. Looked up from germline, CDR1 is SGHRS and CDR2 is YFSETQ. The CDR3 extends over 16 amino acids. The chain's CDR3 is CASSPRTSGWGNEQFF. As DNA, the CDR3 is TGCGCCAGCAGCCCCCGGACTAGCGGTTGGGGGAATGAGCAGTTCTTC.

J is TRBJ2-4 and V is TRBV7-3; 9 positions match TRBD1. Germline CDR1 SGHTA, CDR2 FQGTGA. With V trimmed by 3 bases and J by 7 bases, 1 base remained unmatched. CDR3 size: 13 residues. The CDR3 loop is CASSFDRGNIQYF. CDR3 bases: TGTGCCAGCAGCTTTGACAGGGGGAACATTCAGTACTTC.

The genes are TRBV9 and TRBJ2-7, with TRBD2 identical over 9 bases. Trimming removed 3 bases from V and 6 bases from J; junction bases left unmatched: 10. Germline V gene lookup returns CDR1 SGDLS and CDR2 YYNGEE. This CDR3 region has 15 residues. As DNA, the CDR3 is TGTGCCAGCAGCGGCGGGGGGGGCCACGCGGTCGAGCAGTACTTC. It specifies CASSGGGGHAVEQYF.

This chain links TRBV5-6 with TRBJ2-5, with D possibly TRBD2 on 7 matching bases. The CDR3 runs 15 residues. Germline V gene lookup returns CDR1 SGHDT and CDR2 YYEEEE. Trimming removed 3 bases at V and 1 base at J, with 13 bases between. The CDR3 region is CASSSGGGVQETQYF. The CDR3 DNA sequence: TGTGCCAGCAGCTCGGGGGGCGGGGTCCAAGAGACCCAGTACTTC.

The sample holds one count of this clone. In DNA, the CDR3 is TGTGCCAGCAGCCAAGCTGTGGTGAAAGCCATGAACACTGAAGCTTTCTTT. Translating gives CASSQAVVKAMNTEAFF. V usage is TRBV4-2 and J usage is TRBJ1-1; D remains ambiguous. Trimming stripped 1 base from V and 0 bases from J, with 15 bases between. CDR3 length: 17 residues. The germline gives CDR1 LGHNA, CDR2 YNFKEQ.

The count of this clone is one. The rearrangement joins TRBV25-1 to TRBJ1-5, with a tentative D call TRBD1 (6 bases). The V end was cut by 5 bases, the J end by 5 bases, with 10 bases between. The CDR3 runs to 13 residues. Germline CDR1 MGHDK, CDR2 SYGVNS. The CDR3 here is CASSQGRDQPQHF. In nucleotides, the CDR3 is TGTGCCAGCAGTCAGGGGCGAGATCAGCCCCAGCATTTT.

There are a few counts of this clone. The chain joins TRBV7-9 to TRBJ1-1; D is possibly TRBD1 (5 bases). The germline gives CDR1 SEHNR, CDR2 FQNEAQ (reference sequence). CDR3 size: 14 residues. The V end was cut by 1 base, the J end by 0 bases, with 6 bases between. This CDR3 reads CASSLEQVNTEAFF. In DNA form, the CDR3 reads TGTGCCAGCAGCTTAGAACAGGTGAACACTGAAGCTTTCTTT.

This sequence joins TRBV7-2 and TRBJ2-1; 8 bases line up with TRBD1. Trimming removed 4 bases from V and 7 bases from J; junction bases left unmatched: 9. The CDR3 length is 15 residues. CDR1 is SGHTA, CDR2 FQGNSA, per germline. CDR3 amino acids: CASSSPWTGLNEQFF. Written as DNA, the CDR3 is TGTGCCAGCAGCTCGCCATGGACAGGGCTAAATGAGCAGTTCTTC.

The chain is built from TRBV2 and TRBJ2-7; 11 bases fit TRBD2. Germline lookup yields CDR1 SNHLY and CDR2 FYNNEI. This CDR3 spans 14 amino acids. V trimming: 4 bases; J trimming: 5 bases; junction bases outside the gene matches: 4. CDR3 amino acids: CASSVLAGANEQYF. The CDR3 DNA reads as TGTGCCAGCAGTGTACTAGCGGGAGCCAACGAGCAGTACTTC.

This clone was seen more than once but under ten times. This chain uses TRBV12-3 or TRBV12-4 with TRBJ1-1; tentative D call: TRBD1 (6 bases). The CDR3 is 13 amino acids. Trimming left V 6 bases short and J 9 bases short, with 17 bases between. The CDR3 nucleotides are TGTGCCAGCAGGAAATTCCGACAGGACCAAGCTTTCTTT. It yields the protein CASRKFRQDQAFF.

This chain joins TRBV6-1 and TRBJ1-2, with D unresolved. CDR1 is MNHNS, CDR2 SASEGT, per germline. The V gene lost 3 bases and the J gene lost 7 bases, with 6 bases spanning the gap. The CDR3 covers 11 residues. This CDR3 reads CASSESRGYTF. CDR3 DNA sequence: TGTGCCAGCAGTGAGTCGCGTGGCTACACCTTC.

The CDR3 nucleotides read TGTGCCAGCATAACCGCCCGGGACAGGGGCTCCTACGAGCAGTACTTC. Translating it yields CASITARDRGSYEQYF. The J gene is TRBJ2-7, the V gene TRBV28; 10 bases line up with TRBD1. Trimming cost V 7 bases and J 0 bases; bases outside gene matches: 9. Germline CDR1 MDHEN, CDR2 SYDVKM. The CDR3 covers 16 residues.

The chain uses TRBV13 and TRBJ2-5; D ambiguous. Germline V gene lookup returns CDR1 PRHDT and CDR2 FYEKMQ (reference sequence). There are 12 residues in the CDR3. V lost 1 base, J lost 4 bases, and 4 bases lay in between. Here the CDR3 reads CASSLDRETQYF. CDR3 bases: TGTGCCAGCAGCTTAGACAGAGAGACCCAGTACTTC. Supplemented by reference TRBV13 and TRBJ2-5, the full variable domain reads AAGVIQSPRHLIKEKRETATLKCYPIPRHDTVYWYQQGPGQDPQFLISFYEKMQSDKGSIPDRFSAQQFSDYHSELNMSSLELGDSALYFCASSLDRETQYFGPGTRLLVL.

The chain carries TRBV9 and TRBJ2-6; 7 nucleotides match TRBD1. CDR3 length equals 17 residues. V was pared by 6 bases and J by 0 bases, with 9 bases of the junction left unmatched. CDR1 SGDLS and CDR2 YYNGEE come from the germline V gene. This chain's CDR3 is CASTPGQSTSGANVLTF. The CDR3 DNA is TGTGCCAGCACACCGGGACAGTCAACCTCTGGGGCCAACGTCCTGACTTTC. Together with reference TRBV9 and TRBJ2-6, the CDR3 gives the full variable domain: DSGVTQTPKHLITATGQRVTLRCSPRSGDLSVYWYQQSLDQGLQFLIQYYNGEERAKGNILERFSAQQFPDLHSELNLSSLELGDSALYFCASTPGQSTSGANVLTFGAGSRLTVL.

The chain joins TRBV5-1 to TRBJ2-1, with D maybe TRBD2 (5 bases). Trimming took off 4 bases at V and 0 bases at J, with 14 bases between the two ends. This CDR3 has 16 residues. Germline CDR1 is SGHRS and CDR2 is YFSETQ. The CDR3 bases are TGCGCCAGCAGCCCGGAGGAGCGGCCCTCCTACAATGAGCAGTTCTTC. Protein sequence: CASSPEERPSYNEQFF.

The V gene is TRBV5-4, the J gene TRBJ2-3, with TRBD2 matching over 10 bases. Germline V gene lookup returns CDR1 SGHNT and CDR2 YYREEE (reference sequence). CDR3 length: 16 residues. After removal of 1 base from V and 0 bases from J, the junction contained 2 bases not matched to a gene. CDR3 bases: TGTGCCAGCAGCTTGATAGCGGGAGGAAGCACAGATACGCAGTATTTT. This sequence encodes CASSLIAGGSTDTQYF.

The chain carries TRBV1 and TRBJ1-2; TRBD1 was called by the table and not checked on the DNA. TRBV1 is a pseudogene segment. The CDR3 is made up of 12 amino acids. The chain's CDR3 is CTSSNSPCGYTF. The CDR3, as DNA: TGCACCAGCAGCAACAGTCCCTGTGGCTACACCTTC.

The V and J genes are TRBV18 and TRBJ1-1; TRBD1 matches 8 bases. Germline V gives CDR1 KGHSH, CDR2 LQKENI. The CDR3 is 14 residues long. V trimming: 3 bases; J trimming: 4 bases; junction bases outside the gene matches: 4. The CDR3 loop reads CASSPGQVGTEAFF. DNA for the CDR3: TGTGCCAGCTCACCGGGACAGGTGGGCACTGAAGCTTTCTTT.

The V gene is TRBV5-1, the J gene TRBJ1-2; no clear D gene. V was cut by 0 bases and J by 8 bases, with 8 bases left in between. Germline CDR1 and CDR2: SGHRS and YFSETQ. The length of the CDR3 is 12 residues. In DNA, the CDR3 is TGCGCCAGCAGCTTGGGAGGAACCGGCTACACCTTC. Translated, it gives CASSLGGTGYTF.

Only a few counts were recorded for this clone. The chain combines TRBV4-1 with TRBJ1-5, with D possibly being TRBD1 (5 bases). V shed 0 bases and J shed 2 bases, with 11 bases lying between them. Germline V gene sequence: CDR1 MGHRA, CDR2 YSYEKL. There are 16 residues in the CDR3. CDR3 amino acids: CASSQDGGIGNQPQHF. CDR3 nucleotides: TGCGCCAGCAGCCAAGATGGGGGGATCGGCAATCAGCCCCAGCATTTT.